What follows describes a single T cell receptor beta chain. This sample was taken from a study of long-term antiretroviral therapy in people with HIV. Samples held about 0.95-10 million cryopreserved PBMC, and DNA extraction followed. Assay version v3.0 of immunoSEQ was used, and it was run at survey level. Using immunoSEQ multiplex PCR, the repertoire was profiled, and TCRdb retains in-frame clones only, with some absent. The repertoire holds tens of thousands of clones, with around 84% as singletons. The CDR3 runs 16 residues. With 3 bases removed from V and 4 bases from J, the gap between germline ends came to 19 bases. Looked up from germline, CDR1 is SGDLS and CDR2 is YYNGEE.

J is TRBJ1-2 and V is TRBV9, with D tentatively TRBD1 (5 bases). The material sequenced was unsorted PBMCs, taken roughly 2.9 years before starting antiretroviral therapy. The source is a woman aged 30 to 39 with HIV. The CDR3 loop is CASSALRDGTTYGYTF. The DNA for the CDR3 is TGTGCCAGCAGCGCTCTTCGGGACGGAACAACCTATGGCTACACCTTC.